These 29 T cell receptor beta chains were sequenced from one sample in a study of CD8+ T cells in alopecia areata. As to treatment: oral pan-JAK inhibitor, 5-10 mg twice daily. Reverse transcription of extracted RNA yielded cDNA, which provided the sequencing template. Assay used: immunoSEQ multiplex PCR; TCRdb lists only in-frame clones, some missing. The repertoire has about 210,000 clones, approximately 47% of them found once; the top ten carry over 2%. The sequenced sample was CD4+ T cells sorted from blood, obtained at approximately week 39, from a patient treated with tofacitinib. The receptors here all came from a human donor with alopecia areata.

Only a few counts were recorded for this clone. V gene TRBV10-3 combines with J gene TRBJ2-7, with 8 bases matching TRBD1. This CDR3 spans 14 amino acids. The ends lost 0 bases at V and 2 bases at J; junction bases unmatched: 0. In germline, CDR1 is ENHRY, CDR2 SYGVKD. The CDR3 spells CAISESGQAYEQYF. Here the CDR3 DNA reads TGTGCCATCAGTGAGTCGGGACAGGCCTACGAGCAGTACTTC.

The chain combines TRBV29-1 with TRBJ2-5; 12 nucleotides match TRBD2. The ends lost 5 bases at V and 5 bases at J; junction bases unmatched: 9. The length of the CDR3 is 15 residues. Germline CDR1 is SQVTM and CDR2 is ANQGSEA. CDR3 nucleotides: TGCAGCGTTATCCCTAGCGGGAGGGCCGCGGAGACCCAGTACTTC. This translates into CSVIPSGRAAETQYF.

The chain has TRBV10-3 and TRBJ2-7; D may be TRBD1 (7 bases). The CDR3 is 15 amino acids. Trimming took 3 bases from V and 2 from J, leaving 14 bases between them. CDR1 is ENHRY and CDR2 is SYGVKD in the germline V gene. CDR3 sequence reads: CAISDSARGAYEQYF. The DNA for the CDR3 is TGTGCCATCAGTGATTCGGCCAGGGGGGCCTACGAGCAGTACTTC.

This clone was found a few times. The rearrangement joins TRBV5-1 to TRBJ2-4; D possibly corresponds to TRBD1 (5 bases). Per the germline V gene, CDR1 is SGHRS and CDR2 is YFSETQ. The CDR3 covers 14 residues. Trimming removed 0 bases at V and 6 bases at J, with 10 bases between. This CDR3 reads CASSLGQRGNIQYF. CDR3 DNA: TGCGCCAGCAGCTTGGGACAGAGAGGAAACATTCAGTACTTC.

The chain couples TRBV5-1 to TRBJ2-2; perhaps TRBD2 as D (6 bases). The V end was cut by 2 bases, the J end by 3 bases, with 14 bases between. Germline V lookup: CDR1 SGHRS, CDR2 YFSETQ. The CDR3 runs to 16 residues. CDR3 in amino acids: CASSFVPGGYTGELFF. CDR3 nucleotide sequence: TGCGCCAGCAGCTTCGTTCCCGGAGGGTACACCGGGGAGCTGTTTTTT.

About this clone itself: The sample holds other DNA sequences that translate to the same CDR3. This chain connects TRBV20-1 to TRBJ2-5; D remains unclear. Per germline, CDR1 DFQATT and CDR2 SNEGSKA (reference sequence). This CDR3 region has 11 residues. V was cut by 3 bases and J by 5 bases, with 7 bases left in between. For the CDR3, the DNA is TGCAGTGCTAGTCTTGGGGAGACCCAGTACTTC. Residues: CSASLGETQYF.

The chain combines TRBV6-6 with TRBJ2-5; 8 bases align to TRBD1. With 6 bases clipped from V and 5 bases from J, the junction kept 5 bases outside the gene matches. Looked up from germline, CDR1 is MNHNY and CDR2 is SVGAGI (reference sequence). There are 13 residues in the CDR3. The CDR3 region is CASRTGVGETQYF. CDR3 sequence (DNA): TGTGCCAGCAGGACAGGGGTCGGCGAGACCCAGTACTTC.

V usage is TRBV28 and J usage is TRBJ2-7; the D gene is possibly TRBD2 (7 bases). CDR1 and CDR2 (germline): MDHEN, SYDVKM. The CDR3 contains 14 residues. V lost 6 bases and J 0 bases, leaving 12 bases between the germline ends. The CDR3 DNA follows: TGTGCCAGCAGCCTGGGAGGGGGCTCCTACGAGCAGTACTTC. Translating it yields CASSLGGGSYEQYF.

The genes are TRBV5-6 and TRBJ2-7, with 7 nucleotides matching TRBD1. V lost 3 bases to trimming and J lost 2 bases; unmatched junction nucleotides: 11. This CDR3 has 16 residues. Germline V gene lookup returns CDR1 SGHDT and CDR2 YYEEEE. CDR3 sequence reads: CASSSSPTGTPYEQYF. Here the CDR3 DNA reads TGTGCCAGCAGCTCTAGCCCGACAGGGACCCCCTACGAGCAGTACTTC. The whole variable domain, remainder taken from reference TRBV5-6 and TRBJ2-7, is DAGVTQSPTHLIKTRGQQVTLRCSPKSGHDTVSWYQQALGQGPQFIFQYYEEEERQRGNFPDRFSGHQFPNYSSELNVNALLLGDSALYLCASSSSPTGTPYEQYFGPGTRLTVT.

V gene TRBV30 combines with J gene TRBJ2-7, with TRBD1 as a possible D gene (6 bases). The V gene lost 2 bases and the J gene lost 7 bases, with 15 bases spanning the gap. The germline CDR1 and CDR2 sequences are GTSNPN and SVGIG (reference sequence). The CDR3 extends over 13 amino acids. DNA of the CDR3: TGTGCCTGGAGTACAGCAGGGGCACAAGAGCAGTACTTC. Its protein product is CAWSTAGAQEQYF. Filled out from reference TRBV30 and TRBJ2-7, the complete variable domain reads SQTIHQWPATLVQPVGSPLSLECTVEGTSNPNLYWYRQAAGRGLQLLFYSVGIGQISSEVPQNLSASRPQDRQFILSSKKLLLSDSGFYLCAWSTAGAQEQYFGPGTRLTVT.

The chain recombines TRBV28 with TRBJ1-4, with D perhaps matching TRBD1 (5 bases). This CDR3 has 14 amino acids. The ends were cut back, 6 bases at V and 6 bases at J, with 14 bases in the middle. Germline CDR1 is MDHEN and CDR2 is SYDVKM. The CDR3 spells CASRTGALHEKLFF. DNA for the CDR3: TGTGCCAGCAGGACCGGGGCCCTCCATGAAAAACTGTTTTTT.

The chain joins TRBV2 to TRBJ2-3; D is unresolved. Germline assignment: CDR1 SNHLY and CDR2 FYNNEI. The CDR3 is 12 residues long. The germline V and J ends were trimmed by 4 bases and 7 bases, with 9 bases remaining between them. In DNA form, the CDR3 reads TGTGCCAGCAGTGGCCAGCCCCATACGCAGTATTTT. Amino acids: CASSGQPHTQYF.

There are a few counts of this clone. The CDR3 DNA sequence: TGTGCCAGCAGCCAAGGAGGTGAGCAGTTCTTC. It translates to CASSQGGEQFF. The chain combines TRBV14 with TRBJ2-1, with D unclear. Germline values: CDR1 SGHDN, CDR2 FVKESK. CDR3 size: 11 residues. Trimming pared 1 base from V and 9 bases from J, leaving 4 bases between.

V gene TRBV4-1 combines with J gene TRBJ2-7; TRBD2 matches 9 bases. The germline V gene has CDR1 MGHRA and CDR2 YSYEKL. After removal of 1 base from V and 5 bases from J, the junction contained 3 bases not matched to a gene. This CDR3 spans 14 amino acids. CDR3: CASSQVSGSNEQYF. The CDR3 DNA is TGCGCCAGCAGCCAAGTTAGCGGGAGTAACGAGCAGTACTTC.

The chain employs TRBV6-6 and TRBJ2-7; D is possibly TRBD2 (5 bases). The CDR3 has 12 amino acids. CDR1 is MNHNY and CDR2 is SVGAGI in the germline V gene (reference sequence). Deletions cut 5 bases from V and 5 bases from J, with 10 bases between. The CDR3: CASSVRGDEQYF. DNA of the CDR3: TGTGCCAGCAGTGTCCGGGGAGACGAGCAGTACTTC.

The V and J genes are TRBV27 and TRBJ2-7; the D gene is possibly TRBD2 (5 bases). The V end lost 3 bases, the J end lost 2 bases, and 8 bases lay between the germline ends. The V gene's germline CDR1 is MNHEY and CDR2 SMNVEV (reference sequence). The CDR3 consists of 13 residues. DNA of the CDR3: TGTGCCAGCAGTTTTCGCGGGCCCTACGAGCAGTACTTC. It encodes CASSFRGPYEQYF.

This clone was seen at least ten times. This chain links TRBV7-2 with TRBJ2-3, with D unresolved. V was clipped by 2 bases and J by 0 bases, with 9 bases between them. In germline, CDR1 is SGHTA, CDR2 FQGNSA. CDR3 length: 15 residues. The CDR3 nucleotides read TGTGCCAGCAGCTTATCGTATACTAGCACAGATACGCAGTATTTT. Translating gives CASSLSYTSTDTQYF.

The chain carries TRBV5-1 and TRBJ2-5; D perhaps matches TRBD2 (6 bases). Germline V gene sequence: CDR1 SGHRS, CDR2 YFSETQ. The germline V and J ends were trimmed by 4 bases and 6 bases, with 13 bases remaining between them. The CDR3 length is 13 residues. The CDR3 sequence: CASSGTSRQTQYF. The CDR3 DNA reads TGCGCCAGCAGCGGAACTAGCCGACAGACCCAGTACTTC.

This chain links TRBV7-2 with TRBJ2-5, with unresolved D. The germline V gene has CDR1 SGHTA and CDR2 FQGNSA. V was shortened by 5 bases and J by 13 bases, with 20 bases between the two germline ends. CDR3 size: 13 residues. CDR3 region: CASSTSQQIIPYF. CDR3 nucleotide sequence: TGTGCCAGCAGCACGAGCCAACAGATTATCCCGTACTTC.

This clone has a count of ten or more. V gene TRBV18 combines with J gene TRBJ2-5; 7 nucleotides agree with TRBD2. Germline lookup yields CDR1 KGHSH and CDR2 LQKENI. The CDR3 loop spans 14 amino acids. The V gene end was trimmed by 3 bases and the J gene end by 5 bases; junction bases not matched to a gene: 6. As DNA, the CDR3 is TGTGCCAGCTCACCCCCCGGGACTACTGAGACCCAGTACTTC. As protein: CASSPPGTTETQYF.

As regards this clone: Other nucleotide sequences in the sample specify the same CDR3. The gene calls are TRBV2 and TRBJ2-5, with no clear D. The V end lost 6 bases, the J end lost 2 bases, and 1 base lay between the germline ends. This CDR3 comprises 10 residues. The germline V gene encodes CDR1 SNHLY and CDR2 FYNNEI. As DNA, the CDR3 is TGTGCCAGCAGGCAAGAGACCCAGTACTTC. It is translated as CASRQETQYF.

V is TRBV6-5 and J is TRBJ2-2; D perhaps matches TRBD2 (6 bases). Trimming removed 4 bases at V and 5 bases at J, with 14 bases between. The germline V gene has CDR1 MNHEY and CDR2 SVGAGI. This CDR3 region has 15 residues. The CDR3 region has the DNA TGTGCCAGCAGTTGGCGGGGCGGGGAGACCGGGGAGCTGTTTTTT. Protein: CASSWRGGETGELFF.

The chain joins TRBV29-1 to TRBJ1-2; TRBD1 matches 9 bases. V was clipped by 3 bases and J by 7 bases; unmatched bases: 12. Germline loops: CDR1 SQVTM, CDR2 ANQGSEA. This CDR3 is built from 15 residues. CDR3 sequence reads: CSVDETGGAPRGYTF. The CDR3 coding sequence is TGCAGCGTTGATGAGACAGGGGGTGCTCCTCGTGGCTACACCTTC.

V is TRBV6-1 and J is TRBJ2-7; D uncertain. Germline values: CDR1 MNHNS, CDR2 SASEGT. Trimming stripped 8 bases from V and 2 bases from J, with 10 bases between. The CDR3 is 12 amino acids. CDR3 in amino acids: CASGYRTYEQYF. CDR3 DNA: TGTGCCAGCGGATACCGAACCTACGAGCAGTACTTC.

With respect to this clone: Other DNA sequences within the sample encode an identical CDR3. The chain couples TRBV29-1 to TRBJ2-1; the D gene is possibly TRBD2 (6 bases). The V and J ends lost 6 bases and 4 bases respectively, with 7 bases between them. The CDR3 extends over 11 amino acids. The germline CDR1 and CDR2 sequences are SQVTM and ANQGSEA. The CDR3 coding sequence is TGCAGCGTAGGGACTTACAATGAGCAGTTCTTC. It codes for CSVGTYNEQFF.

The chain couples TRBV2 to TRBJ2-1, with 7 bases fitting TRBD1. Unmatched junction bases numbered 3, after V lost 0 bases and J lost 10 bases. This CDR3 contains 13 residues. Germline CDR1 reads SNHLY; CDR2 reads FYNNEI. The CDR3 sequence: CASSEASGGEQFF. In DNA form, the CDR3 reads TGTGCCAGCAGTGAAGCGTCAGGGGGAGAGCAGTTCTTC.

A remark on this clone: Other nucleotide sequences in the sample specify the same CDR3. The V gene is TRBV5-1, the J gene TRBJ2-1; unclear D gene. The germline CDR1 and CDR2 sequences are SGHRS and YFSETQ. Deletions cut 5 bases from V and 7 bases from J, with 7 bases between. This CDR3 is built from 11 residues. CDR3 protein: CASSFSNEQFF. The CDR3, as DNA: TGCGCCAGCAGTTTTTCGAATGAGCAGTTCTTC. The variable domain in full, completed from reference TRBV5-1 and TRBJ2-1, reads KAGVTQTPRYLIKTRGQQVTLSCSPISGHRSVSWYQQTPGQGLQFLFEYFSETQRNKGNFPGRFSGRQFSNSRSEMNVSTLELGDSALYLCASSFSNEQFFGPGTRLTVL.

On this clone itself: Other DNA sequences in the same sample also yield this CDR3. This sequence joins TRBV5-1 and TRBJ2-3; a weak D match, TRBD2 (5 bases). The germline gives CDR1 SGHRS, CDR2 YFSETQ. Trimming stripped 2 bases from V and 0 bases from J, with 7 bases between. This CDR3 comprises 14 residues. CDR3 region: CASSLSGSTDTQYF. The CDR3 nucleotides are TGCGCCAGCAGCTTAAGCGGAAGCACAGATACGCAGTATTTT. Full variable domain (outside the CDR3, taken from reference TRBV5-1 and TRBJ2-3): KAGVTQTPRYLIKTRGQQVTLSCSPISGHRSVSWYQQTPGQGLQFLFEYFSETQRNKGNFPGRFSGRQFSNSRSEMNVSTLELGDSALYLCASSLSGSTDTQYFGPGTRLTVL.

The CDR3 region has the DNA TGTGCCAGCAGCTTAGTGGGACTAGCGGGAGGTCGAATCAGCTCCTACAATGAGCAGTTCTTC. Protein product: CASSLVGLAGGRISSYNEQFF. The V gene is TRBV7-8, the J gene TRBJ2-1, with 15 bases aligning to TRBD2. Germline trimming cut 1 base from V and 0 bases from J; bases unmatched to any gene: 10. This CDR3 is built from 21 residues. Germline values: CDR1 SGHVS, CDR2 FQNEAQ.